The 9 T cell receptor beta chains given below trace back to one sample, sequenced in a study of T cell responses to AZD1222 COVID-19 vaccine. Here immunoSEQ multiplex PCR was the method, and the copy in TCRdb shows in-frame clones only, minus some. The table lists 97,000 or so clones, 84% of them singletons, with approximately 17% in the top ten. Sequenced here: peripheral blood, sampled on day 0 of AZD1222 vaccination. The receptors come from an adult in good health.

This chain connects TRBV9 to TRBJ2-3; 12 nucleotides match TRBD2. This CDR3 spans 17 amino acids. Trimming at V came to 0 bases and at J to 1 base, leaving 3 bases not matched to a gene. Looked up from germline, CDR1 is SGDLS and CDR2 is YYNGEE. The CDR3: CASSVASGRAGTDTQYF. The DNA for the CDR3 is TGTGCCAGCAGCGTAGCTAGCGGGAGGGCAGGCACAGATACGCAGTATTTT.

This sequence joins TRBV7-8 and TRBJ1-1; 9 nucleotides agree with TRBD1. V trimming: 1 base; J trimming: 1 base; junction bases outside the gene matches: 4. Germline V gene data show CDR1 as SGHVS and CDR2 as FQNEAQ. The CDR3 length is 16 residues. The CDR3 is CASSLGDRVRNTEAFF. Here the CDR3 DNA reads TGTGCCAGCAGCTTAGGGGACAGGGTAAGGAACACTGAAGCTTTCTTT. The complete variable domain, with remaining parts taken from reference TRBV7-8 and TRBJ1-1, reads GAGVSQSPRYKVAKRGQDVALRCDPISGHVSLFWYQQALGQGPEFLTYFQNEAQLDKSGLPSDRFFAERPEGSVSTLKIQRTQQEDSAVYLCASSLGDRVRNTEAFFGQGTRLTVV.

The CDR3 DNA reads TGTGCCAGCAGCTTGGGGCAGAGAAAAGAGACCCAGTACTTC. Protein sequence: CASSLGQRKETQYF. The chain is built from TRBV5-4 and TRBJ2-5; D not resolved. V lost 0 bases and J 3 bases, leaving 9 bases between the germline ends. Germline assignment: CDR1 SGHNT and CDR2 YYREEE (reference sequence). This CDR3 has 14 residues.

The CDR3 region has the DNA TGTGCCAGCAGTAGGGGAGAACAGGGGAACACTGAAGCTTTCTTT. This translates into CASSRGEQGNTEAFF. The rearrangement joins TRBV28 to TRBJ1-1, with TRBD1 as a possible D gene (6 bases). Trimming pared 5 bases from V and 1 base from J, leaving 14 bases between. Looked up from germline, CDR1 is MDHEN and CDR2 is SYDVKM. The CDR3 covers 15 residues.

This chain connects TRBV28 to TRBJ2-7; the D call may be TRBD1 or TRBD2 (6 bases each). V dropped 3 bases and J dropped 6 bases, with 21 bases sitting between them. Germline values: CDR1 MDHEN, CDR2 SYDVKM. The CDR3 length is 16 residues. For the CDR3, the DNA is TGTGCCAGCAGTTTGGGGGGCCTACGCGTATCAGGCGAGCAGTACTTC. This gives the protein CASSLGGLRVSGEQYF.

The V gene is TRBV5-1, the J gene TRBJ2-1; D ambiguous. The germline CDR1 and CDR2 sequences are SGHRS and YFSETQ. Trimming left V 0 bases short and J 3 bases short, with 7 bases between. CDR3 length: 14 residues. CDR3 bases: TGCGCCAGCAGCTTGGAGTCCGACTACAATGAGCAGTTCTTC. It specifies CASSLESDYNEQFF.

The rearrangement uses TRBV29-1 and TRBJ1-6, with 7 bases aligning to TRBD1. Germline trimming cut 5 bases from V and 10 bases from J; bases unmatched to any gene: 11. This CDR3 has 14 residues. Germline V lookup: CDR1 SQVTM, CDR2 ANQGSEA. The CDR3 reads CSVSFDRENSPLHF. CDR3 nucleotides: TGCAGCGTTTCCTTTGACAGGGAGAACTCACCCCTCCACTTT.

The chain joins TRBV6-2 or TRBV6-3 to TRBJ2-7; D remains unclear. Germline V gives CDR1 MNHEY, CDR2 SVGEGT. The CDR3 is made up of 12 amino acids. V lost 3 bases, J lost 9 bases, and 12 bases lay in between. DNA for the CDR3: TGTGCCAGCAGTTATGGGTCCTTGGGGCAGTACTTC. Protein product: CASSYGSLGQYF.

The chain employs TRBV5-4 and TRBJ2-3; D remains ambiguous. Germline loops: CDR1 SGHNT, CDR2 YYREEE (reference sequence). The V gene lost 1 base and the J gene lost 2 bases, with 5 bases spanning the gap. The CDR3 totals 13 residues. The CDR3 DNA sequence: TGTGCCAGCAGCTTGCCACACACAGATACGCAGTATTTT. Translating it yields CASSLPHTDTQYF.